What follows describes a single TCR beta chain. This sample is part of a study of blood T cell repertoires in COVID-19. Assay: immunoSEQ multiplex PCR; the TCRdb copy retains only in-frame clones and omits some. This sample yields 100,000 to 150,000 clones, of which over 75% are seen a single time; approximately 6.6% belongs to the top ten. The sequence came from a man older than 75 with active or convalescent COVID-19. Sequencing was carried out using peripheral blood.

In DNA, the CDR3 is TGTGCCAGCAGTCGGACTAGCGGGAGGGCCGGCACCGGGGAGCTGTTTTTT. Residues: CASSRTSGRAGTGELFF. The chain has TRBV6-2 or TRBV6-3 and TRBJ2-2; TRBD2 matches at 15 bases. J was trimmed by 4 bases and V by 5 bases; bases with no gene match: 5. The CDR3 is 17 residues long. The germline CDR1 and CDR2 sequences are MNHEY and SVGEGT.